The source of this TCR beta chain is a study of blood T cells in healthy people across ages. Study-wide points: Naive T cell percentage by flow cytometry tracked strongly with beta diversity. Naive CD4+ cell counts and diversity both ran higher in long-lived than in aged donors. A roughly linear age-dependent decrease characterized TCR beta diversity per million T cells.

Primers used in a second PCR of about 7 to 12 cycles were a sample-barcoded 5' primer and a J-beta primer mix. TCRdb recomputed calls from the 5' RACE reads with MiXCR, one row per CDR3 protein. The table includes 700,000 or so distinct CDR3 sequences, 22% detected once. Each sample yielded at least 6 million isolated PBMCs. Notes on this clonotype: Its antigen is not known.

V was pared by 3 bases and J by 2 bases, with 9 bases between. Per the germline V gene, CDR1 is SGHRS and CDR2 is YFSETQ. The CDR3 is made up of 14 amino acids. The specimen sequenced was blood. The TCR comes from a man in his 70s in good health. The chain links TRBV5-1 to TRBJ2-1; possibly TRBD2 for D (5 bases). In DNA, the CDR3 is TGCGCCAGCAGCTCCCCCGGGGCCTACAATGAGCAGTTCTTC. Amino acids: CASSSPGAYNEQFF.